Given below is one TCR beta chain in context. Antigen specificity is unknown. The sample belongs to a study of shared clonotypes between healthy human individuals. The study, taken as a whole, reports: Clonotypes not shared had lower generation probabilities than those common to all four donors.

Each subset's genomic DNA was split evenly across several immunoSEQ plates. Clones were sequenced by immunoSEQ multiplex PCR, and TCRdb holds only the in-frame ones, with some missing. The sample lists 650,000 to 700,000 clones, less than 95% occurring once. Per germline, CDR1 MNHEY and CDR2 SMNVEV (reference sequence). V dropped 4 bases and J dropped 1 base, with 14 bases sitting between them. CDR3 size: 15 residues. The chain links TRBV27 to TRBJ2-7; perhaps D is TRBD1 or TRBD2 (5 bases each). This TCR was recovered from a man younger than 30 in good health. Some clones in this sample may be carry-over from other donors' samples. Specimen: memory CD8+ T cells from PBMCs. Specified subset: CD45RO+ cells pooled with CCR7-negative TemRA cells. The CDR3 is CASSWAGAGSYEQYF. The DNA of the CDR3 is TGTGCCAGCAGTTGGGCCGGGGCAGGGTCCTACGAGCAGTACTTC.